This T cell receptor (beta chain) originates from a study of shared clonotypes between healthy human individuals. Study-wide results and limits: Blood alone was sampled, and tissue repertoires likely differ. Between a handful of donors, naive CD4 clonotypes were shared at a level of about 5%.

The germline V gene encodes CDR1 SGHVS and CDR2 FNYEAQ. Trimming at V came to 4 bases and at J to 4 bases, leaving 10 bases not matched to a gene. The CDR3 covers 16 residues. With regard to this clone: Its specificity is not known.

Assay execution took place at the deep level. Some clones are missing from TCRdb's copy, which holds only in-frame ones; the method was immunoSEQ multiplex PCR. The repertoire has roughly 1 million clones, approximately 80% of them found once; the top ten carry more than 0.45%. This receptor was identified in a man between 18 and 35 years old in good health. Some clones in this sample may be carry-over from other donors' samples. The sequencing input was memory CD4+ T cells from PBMCs. Subset defined: CD45RA-negative fraction. The V call is TRBV7-6, the J call TRBJ2-1, with TRBD2 matching 7 bases. CDR3 sequence: CASSYRAGTTYNEQFF. CDR3 nucleotide sequence: TGTGCCAGCAGCTATCGAGCCGGGACTACGTACAATGAGCAGTTCTTC.